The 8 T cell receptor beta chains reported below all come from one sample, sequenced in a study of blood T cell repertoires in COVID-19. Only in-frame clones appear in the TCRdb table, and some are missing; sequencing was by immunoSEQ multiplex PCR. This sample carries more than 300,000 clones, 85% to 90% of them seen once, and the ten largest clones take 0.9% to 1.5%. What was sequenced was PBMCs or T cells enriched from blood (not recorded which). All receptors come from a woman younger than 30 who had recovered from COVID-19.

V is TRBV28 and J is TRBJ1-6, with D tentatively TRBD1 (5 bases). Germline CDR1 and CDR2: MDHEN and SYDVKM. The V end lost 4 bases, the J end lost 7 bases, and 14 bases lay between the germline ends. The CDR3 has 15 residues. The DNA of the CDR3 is TGTGCCAGCAGTTACCCCGGGACTCAAAATTCACCCCTCCACTTT. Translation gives CASSYPGTQNSPLHF.

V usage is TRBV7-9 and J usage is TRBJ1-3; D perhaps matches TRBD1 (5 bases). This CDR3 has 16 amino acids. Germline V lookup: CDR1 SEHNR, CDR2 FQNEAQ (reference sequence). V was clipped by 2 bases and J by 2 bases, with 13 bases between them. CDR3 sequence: CASSLYSGNTGNTIYF. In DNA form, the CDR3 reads TGTGCCAGCAGCTTATATTCAGGGAATACTGGAAACACCATATATTTT.

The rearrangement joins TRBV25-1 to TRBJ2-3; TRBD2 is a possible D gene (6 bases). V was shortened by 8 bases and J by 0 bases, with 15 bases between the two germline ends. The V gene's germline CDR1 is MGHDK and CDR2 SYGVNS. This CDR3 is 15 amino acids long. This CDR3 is CASSGRTTSTDTQYF. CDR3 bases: TGTGCCAGCTCCGGACGGACTACCAGCACAGATACGCAGTATTTT. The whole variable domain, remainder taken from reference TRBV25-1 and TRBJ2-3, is EADIYQTPRYLVIGTGKKITLECSQTMGHDKMYWYQQDPGMELHLIHYSYGVNSTEKGDLSSESTVSRIRTEHFPLTLESARPSHTSQYLCASSGRTTSTDTQYFGPGTRLTVL.

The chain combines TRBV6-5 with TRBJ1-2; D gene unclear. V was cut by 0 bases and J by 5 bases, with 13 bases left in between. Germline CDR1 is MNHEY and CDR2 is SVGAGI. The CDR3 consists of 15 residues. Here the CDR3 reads CASSYSQHGAYGYTF. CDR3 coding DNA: TGTGCCAGCAGTTACTCTCAGCACGGAGCGTATGGCTACACCTTC.

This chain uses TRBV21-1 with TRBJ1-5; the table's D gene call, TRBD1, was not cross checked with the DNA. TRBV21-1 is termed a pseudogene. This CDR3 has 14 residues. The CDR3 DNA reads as TGTGCCAGCGGAATGACAGGGGCCAATCAGCCCCAGCATTTT. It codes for CASGMTGANQPQHF.

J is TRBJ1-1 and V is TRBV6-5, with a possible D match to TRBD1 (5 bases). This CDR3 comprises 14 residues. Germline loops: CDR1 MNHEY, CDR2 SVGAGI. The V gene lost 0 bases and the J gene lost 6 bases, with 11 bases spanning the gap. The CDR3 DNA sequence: TGTGCCAGCAGTTACTCGATGGCCAGGGCTGAAGCTTTCTTT. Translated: CASSYSMARAEAFF.

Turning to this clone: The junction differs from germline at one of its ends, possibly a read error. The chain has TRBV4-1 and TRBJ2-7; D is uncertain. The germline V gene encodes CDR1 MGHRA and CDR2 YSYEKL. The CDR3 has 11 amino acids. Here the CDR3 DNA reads TGCGCCAGCAGCCAGTCCTCCGAGCAGTACTTC. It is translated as CASSQSSEQYF.

This CDR3 reads CASSQGPSQPQHF. The CDR3 DNA reads TGCGCCAGCAGCCAAGGTCCCAGTCAGCCCCAGCATTTT. J is TRBJ1-5 and V is TRBV4-1, with no clear D. The CDR3 is 13 amino acids. Trimming shortened V by 1 base and J by 6 bases, and 7 bases separated the two germline ends. Germline CDR1 reads MGHRA; CDR2 reads YSYEKL.